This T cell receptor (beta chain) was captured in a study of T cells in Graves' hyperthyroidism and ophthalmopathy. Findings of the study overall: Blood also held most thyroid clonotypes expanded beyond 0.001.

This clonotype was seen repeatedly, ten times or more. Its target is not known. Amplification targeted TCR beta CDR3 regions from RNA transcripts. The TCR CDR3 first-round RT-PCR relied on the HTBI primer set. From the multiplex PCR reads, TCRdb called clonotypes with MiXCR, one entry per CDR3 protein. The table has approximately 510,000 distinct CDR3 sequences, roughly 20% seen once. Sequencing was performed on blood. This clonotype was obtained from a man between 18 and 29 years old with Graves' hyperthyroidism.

CDR3 region: CAWRGALNQPQHF. In DNA, the CDR3 is TGTGCCTGGCGGGGGGCCCTGAATCAGCCCCAGCATTTT. The chain employs TRBV30 and TRBJ1-5; D possibly corresponds to TRBD1 (6 bases). V was clipped by 5 bases and J by 4 bases, with 12 bases between them. This CDR3 is built from 13 residues. CDR1 is GTSNPN and CDR2 is SVGIG in the germline V gene (reference sequence).